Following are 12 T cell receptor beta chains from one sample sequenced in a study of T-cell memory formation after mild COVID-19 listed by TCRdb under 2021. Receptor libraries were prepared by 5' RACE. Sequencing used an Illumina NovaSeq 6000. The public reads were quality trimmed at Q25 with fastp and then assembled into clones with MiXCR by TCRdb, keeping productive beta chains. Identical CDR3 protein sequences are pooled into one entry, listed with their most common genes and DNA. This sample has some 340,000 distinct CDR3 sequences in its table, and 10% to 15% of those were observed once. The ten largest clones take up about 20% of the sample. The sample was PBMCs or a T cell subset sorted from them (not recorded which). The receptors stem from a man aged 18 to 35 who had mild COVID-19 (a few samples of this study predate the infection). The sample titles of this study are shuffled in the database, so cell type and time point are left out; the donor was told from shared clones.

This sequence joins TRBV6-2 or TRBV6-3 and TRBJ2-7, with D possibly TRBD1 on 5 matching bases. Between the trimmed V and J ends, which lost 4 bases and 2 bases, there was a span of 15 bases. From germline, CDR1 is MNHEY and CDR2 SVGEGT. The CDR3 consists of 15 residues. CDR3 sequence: CASSSPDRGPYEQYV. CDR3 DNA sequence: TGTGCCAGCAGTTCGCCTGACAGAGGACCCTACGAGCAGTACGTC.

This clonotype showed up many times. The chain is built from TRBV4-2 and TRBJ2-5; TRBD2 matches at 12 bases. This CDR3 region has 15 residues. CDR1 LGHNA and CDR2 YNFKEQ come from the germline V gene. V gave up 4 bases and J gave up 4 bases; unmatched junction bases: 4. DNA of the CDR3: TGTGCCAGCAGCCCTAGCGGGGGGGCGATAGAGACCCAGTACTTC. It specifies CASSPSGGAIETQYF.

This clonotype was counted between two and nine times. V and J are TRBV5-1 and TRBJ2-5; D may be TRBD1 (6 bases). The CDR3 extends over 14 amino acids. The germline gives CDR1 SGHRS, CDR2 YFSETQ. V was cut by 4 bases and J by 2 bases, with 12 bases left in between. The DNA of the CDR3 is TGCGCCAGCAGCCACCGGGACACACAAGAGACCCAGTACTTC. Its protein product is CASSHRDTQETQYF.

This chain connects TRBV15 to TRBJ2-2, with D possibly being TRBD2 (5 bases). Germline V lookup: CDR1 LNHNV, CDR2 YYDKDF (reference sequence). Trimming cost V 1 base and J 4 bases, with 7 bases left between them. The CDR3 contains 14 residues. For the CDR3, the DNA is TGTGCCACCAGCAGAGGTCGGGGCACCGGGGAGCTGTTTTTT. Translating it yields CATSRGRGTGELFF. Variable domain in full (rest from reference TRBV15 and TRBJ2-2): DAMVIQNPRYQVTQFGKPVTLSCSQTLNHNVMYWYQQKSSQAPKLLFHYYDKDFNNEADTPDNFQSRRPNTSFCFLDIRSPGLGDTAMYLCATSRGRGTGELFFGEGSRLTVL.

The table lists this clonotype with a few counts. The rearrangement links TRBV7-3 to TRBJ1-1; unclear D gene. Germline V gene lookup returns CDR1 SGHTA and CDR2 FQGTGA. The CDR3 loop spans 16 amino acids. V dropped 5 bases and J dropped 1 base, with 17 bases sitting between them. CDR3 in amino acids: CASSTSEDGPNTEAFF. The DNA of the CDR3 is TGTGCCAGCAGCACTTCGGAGGACGGGCCGAACACTGAAGCTTTCTTT.

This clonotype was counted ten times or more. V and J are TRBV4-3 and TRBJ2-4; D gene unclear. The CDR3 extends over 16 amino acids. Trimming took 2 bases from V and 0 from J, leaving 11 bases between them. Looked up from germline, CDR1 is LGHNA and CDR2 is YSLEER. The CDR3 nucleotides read TGCGCCAGCAGCCAAAGCTCGGGTCTAGCCAAAAACATTCAGTACTTC. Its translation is CASSQSSGLAKNIQYF.

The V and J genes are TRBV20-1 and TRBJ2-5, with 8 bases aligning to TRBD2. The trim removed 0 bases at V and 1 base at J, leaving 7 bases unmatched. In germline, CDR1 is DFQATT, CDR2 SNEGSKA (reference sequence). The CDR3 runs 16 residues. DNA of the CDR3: TGCAGTGCTAGAGATTTGGCGCGGGGGGCCCAAGAGACCCAGTACTTC. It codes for CSARDLARGAQETQYF.

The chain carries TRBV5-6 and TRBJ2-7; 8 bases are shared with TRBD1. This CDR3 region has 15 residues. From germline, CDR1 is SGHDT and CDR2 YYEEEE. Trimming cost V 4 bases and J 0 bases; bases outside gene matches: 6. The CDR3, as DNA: TGTGCCAGCAGCCCCCAGGGGGCGAGCTCCTACGAGCAGTACGTC. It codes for CASSPQGASSYEQYV.

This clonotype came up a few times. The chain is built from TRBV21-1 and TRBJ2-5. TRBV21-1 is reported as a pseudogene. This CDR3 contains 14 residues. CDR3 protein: CASSKSVVGETQYF. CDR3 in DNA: TGTGCCAGCAGCAAAAGTGTTGTAGGGGAGACCCAGTACTTC.

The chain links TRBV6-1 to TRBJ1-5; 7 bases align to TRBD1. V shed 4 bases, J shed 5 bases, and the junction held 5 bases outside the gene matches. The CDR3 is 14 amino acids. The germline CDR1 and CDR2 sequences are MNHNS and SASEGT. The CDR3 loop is CASSVDRDDQPQHF. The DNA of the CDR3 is TGTGCCAGCAGTGTTGACAGGGATGATCAGCCCCAGCATTTT.

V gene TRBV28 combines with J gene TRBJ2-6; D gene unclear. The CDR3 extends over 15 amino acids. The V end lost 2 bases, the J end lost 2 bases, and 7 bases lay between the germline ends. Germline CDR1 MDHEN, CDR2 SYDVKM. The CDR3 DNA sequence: TGTGCCAGCAGTTTACGGAAACCTGGGGCCAACGTCCTGACTTTC. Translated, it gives CASSLRKPGANVLTF. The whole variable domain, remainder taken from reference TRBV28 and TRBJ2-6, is DVKVTQSSRYLVKRTGEKVFLECVQDMDHENMFWYRQDPGLGLRLIYFSYDVKMKEKGDIPEGYSVSREKKERFSLILESASTNQTSMYLCASSLRKPGANVLTFGAGSRLTVL.

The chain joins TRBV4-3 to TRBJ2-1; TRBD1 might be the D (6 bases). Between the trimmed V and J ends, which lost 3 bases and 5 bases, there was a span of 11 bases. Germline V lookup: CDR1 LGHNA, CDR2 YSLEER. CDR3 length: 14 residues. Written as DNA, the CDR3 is TGCGCCAGCAGCCAGGGGGCGCCGAACAATGAGCAGTTCTTC. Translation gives CASSQGAPNNEQFF.